The 4 T cell receptor beta chains below all came from one sample that was sequenced in a study of blood T cells in healthy people across ages. Next came a second PCR, run for about 7 to 12 cycles, which used a sample-barcoded 5' primer along with a J-beta primer mix. MiXCR was run by TCRdb on the 5' RACE reads, yielding one entry per CDR3 protein. The sample has fewer than 2 million distinct CDR3 sequences; 30% to 40% are singletons. Sequenced sample: blood. Receptors originate from a human donor in good health.

The chain links TRBV12-3 or TRBV12-4 to TRBJ2-3; TRBD2 is a possible D gene (5 bases). This CDR3 comprises 13 residues. V shed 6 bases and J shed 2 bases, with 9 bases lying between them. CDR3 in DNA: TGTGCCAGCAGACTAGGCCCCACAGATACGCAGTATTTT. Amino acids: CASRLGPTDTQYF.

The chain is built from TRBV20-1 and TRBJ2-5, with 7 nucleotides matching TRBD2. CDR3 size: 12 residues. The germline V gene encodes CDR1 DFQATT and CDR2 SNEGSKA (reference sequence). V was clipped by 3 bases and J by 6 bases; unmatched bases: 4. CDR3 in DNA: TGCAGTGCTAGGCCCGGGAGGCAGACCCAGTACTTC. Protein sequence: CSARPGRQTQYF.

Written as DNA, the CDR3 is TGTGCCAGCAAACGGATGAACACTGAAGCTTTCTTT. Amino acid sequence: CASKRMNTEAFF. The chain joins TRBV6-5 to TRBJ1-1; D gene uncertain. The germline V and J ends were trimmed by 7 bases and 0 bases, with 6 bases remaining between them. The CDR3 totals 12 residues. Looked up from germline, CDR1 is MNHEY and CDR2 is SVGAGI.

Points on this clonotype: A much larger clone sits a single nucleotide away, making a read error possible. The J gene is TRBJ2-1, the V gene TRBV28, with D perhaps matching TRBD2 (6 bases). The CDR3 contains 12 residues. The V end was cut by 6 bases, the J end by 10 bases, with 13 bases between. From germline, CDR1 is MDHEN and CDR2 SYDVKM. CDR3 DNA sequence: TGTGCCAGCAGGGGACTCTCCTACGAGCAGTTCTTC. Translating it yields CASRGLSYEQFF.